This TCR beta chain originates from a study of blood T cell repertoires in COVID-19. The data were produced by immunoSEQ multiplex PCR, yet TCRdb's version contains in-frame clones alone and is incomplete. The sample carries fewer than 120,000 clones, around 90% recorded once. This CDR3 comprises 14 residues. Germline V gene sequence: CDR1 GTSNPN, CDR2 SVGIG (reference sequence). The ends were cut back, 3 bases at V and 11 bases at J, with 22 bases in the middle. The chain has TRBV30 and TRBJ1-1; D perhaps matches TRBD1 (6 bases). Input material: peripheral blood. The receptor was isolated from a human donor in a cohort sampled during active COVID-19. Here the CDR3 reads CAWSPIGGASMAFF. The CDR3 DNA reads TGTGCCTGGAGCCCCATCGGGGGGGCGTCTATGGCTTTCTTT. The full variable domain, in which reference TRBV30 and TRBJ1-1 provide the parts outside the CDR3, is SQTIHQWPATLVQPVGSPLSLECTVEGTSNPNLYWYRQAAGRGLQLLFYSVGIGQISSEVPQNLSASRPQDRQFILSSKKLLLSDSGFYLCAWSPIGGASMAFFGQGTRLTVV.